A selection of T cell receptor beta chains follows, all from one sample in a study of human T cells and chemical hapten exposure. TCRdb recomputed calls from the RACE reads with MiXCR, one row per CDR3 protein. Found here are around 380,000 distinct CDR3 sequences, approximately 5.1% of them singletons; the top ten hold 2% to 2.5%. The input for sequencing was whole blood, taken in connection with sensitization to the hapten diphenylcyclopropenone (DPC). Receptor source: a woman between 45 and 60 years old with alopecia areata. Some clones in this sample may be carry-over from other donors' samples. The CDR3 runs from the conserved cysteine through the conserved F or W. A D gene is named only where the DNA matches it firmly. A row's size may be missing; if present it is once, few, many or a size class.

TRBV24-1	many	TRBJ2-2	.	TGTGCCACGGGGAGGGGGATGAACACCGGGGAGCTGTTTTTT	CATGRGMNTGELFF
TRBV2	many	TRBJ2-4	.	TGTGCCAGCAGTGACCAGATACTAGCCAAAAACATTCAGTACTTC	CASSDQILAKNIQYF
TRBV7-9	many	TRBJ1-1	.	TGTGCCAGCAGCTTAGAAGCAGGGAGAACTGAAGCTTTCTTT	CASSLEAGRTEAFF
TRBV10-3	.	TRBJ2-7	TRBD1	TGTGCCATCAGTCCGGGACAGGGCCCTACCTACGAGCAGTACTTC	CAISPGQGPTYEQYF
TRBV4-1	.	TRBJ2-1	TRBD2	TGCGCCAGCAGCCCACCAGCGGGGGGACATAGCTCCTACAATGAGCAGTTCTTC	CASSPPAGGHSSYNEQFF
TRBV7-3	few	TRBJ2-3	TRBD1	TGTGCCAGCAGCTTAACAGGACAGGGCACAGATACGCCATATTTT	CASSLTGQGTDTPYF
TRBV6-5	many	TRBJ2-6	.	TGTGCCAGCAGTATGACTTATGGGGCCAACGTCCTGACTTTC	CASSMTYGANVLTF
TRBV27	few	TRBJ2-1	TRBD2	TGTGCCAGCAGTTTTCCGAGGACTAGCGGGAGTGGTGAGCAGTTCTTC	CASSFPRTSGSGEQFF
TRBV6-2/TRBV6-3	many	TRBJ2-3	TRBD2	TGTGCCATCGGACTAGCGTCAGATACGCAGTATTTT	CAIGLASDTQYF
TRBV5-1	many	TRBJ1-1	.	TGCGCCAGCAGCTTCGCCTTGCTAGGGGAAACTGAAGCTTTCTTT	CASSFALLGETEAFF
TRBV28	many	TRBJ2-5	TRBD2	TGTGCCAGCAGTTCCAGTGGACTAGCGGGCCAAGAGACCCAGTACTTC	CASSSSGLAGQETQYF
TRBV20-1	many	TRBJ2-7	TRBD1	TGCAGTGCTCAAAGGACAGGGGATCTCTACGAGCAGTACTTC	CSAQRTGDLYEQYF
TRBV19	.	TRBJ1-1	.	TGTGCCAGTAGTATCGGCCACAGCACGGCTTTCTTT	CASSIGHSTAFF
TRBV7-9	.	TRBJ1-5	.	TGTGCCAGCAGGGGTCAGCCCCAGCATTTT	CASRGQPQHF
TRBV6-2/TRBV6-3	.	TRBJ2-3	.	TGTGCCAGCAGTGTACGGGCGTCAGCGGCCAGGAGCACAGATACGCAGTATTTT	CASSVRASAARSTDTQYF
TRBV29-1	many	TRBJ2-3	TRBD1	TGCAGCGTTGATAGAGGGGGCCTGACAGATACGCAGTATTTT	CSVDRGGLTDTQYF
TRBV19	few	TRBJ1-5	.	TGTGCCAGTAGGCTGGGCCAGGCTCATCAGCCCCAGCATTTT	CASRLGQAHQPQHF
TRBV7-9	many	TRBJ2-5	.	TGTGCCAGCAGCCCTCAGTCCCAAGAGACCCAGTACTTC	CASSPQSQETQYF
TRBV28	few	TRBJ2-1	.	TGTGCCAGCAGTCCCCAGGGCTTCGGTAATGAGCAGTTCTTC	CASSPQGFGNEQFF
TRBV7-9	many	TRBJ1-5	.	TGTGCCAGCAGCTTAGCGTCACCGAGGCAGCCCCAGCATTTT	CASSLASPRQPQHF
TRBV2	many	TRBJ1-5	.	TGTGCCAGCAGTGAAAAGGGGGAAGGTGATCAGCCCCAGCATTTT	CASSEKGEGDQPQHF
TRBV5-7	many	TRBJ1-5	.	TGTGCCAGCAGCTTGCGCGAGGGCCAGCCCCAGCATTTT	CASSLREGQPQHF
TRBV27	few	TRBJ1-5	.	TGTGCCAGCAGTTTATCTGGCAGACGCAGCAATCAGCCCCAGCATTTT	CASSLSGRRSNQPQHF
TRBV30	many	TRBJ1-5	.	TGTGCCTGGAGTATCGGGGATAGCAATCAGCCCCAGCATTTT	CAWSIGDSNQPQHF
TRBV6-6	many	TRBJ2-5	.	TGTGCCAGCAGTTCGGGGACGCCCCAAGAGACCCAGTACTTC	CASSSGTPQETQYF
TRBV7-9	many	TRBJ2-1	.	TGTGCCAGCAGCTTATTGGGCAGGGAGACGTTCTTC	CASSLLGRETFF
TRBV7-9	.	TRBJ1-4	.	TGTGCCAGCAGCCCCCGTTACGAAGGAACTAATGAAAAACTGTTTTTT	CASSPRYEGTNEKLFF
TRBV6-2/TRBV6-3	.	TRBJ2-5	.	TGTGCCAGCAGTTACTTGGCCCCTGAGACCCAGTACTTC	CASSYLAPETQYF
TRBV11-2	many	TRBJ1-1	.	TGTGCCAGCAGCTTAGATCCATCGATGAACACTGAAGCTTTCTTT	CASSLDPSMNTEAFF
TRBV18	.	TRBJ1-1	.	TGTGCCAGCTCACCAAACAGGGAGAACACTGAAGCTTTCTTT	CASSPNRENTEAFF
TRBV6-5	few	TRBJ1-2	.	TGTGCCAGTTTATCCCTAAGACGGGATTACTATGGCTACACCTTC	CASLSLRRDYYGYTF
TRBV6-2/TRBV6-3	many	TRBJ2-7	.	TGTGCCAGCAGTTACTCGATCCTTCCAAGCTCCTACGAGCAGTACTTC	CASSYSILPSSYEQYF
TRBV29-1	few	TRBJ1-2	.	TGCAGCGCCAATCCAGGTTCATCCGGCTACACCTTC	CSANPGSSGYTF
TRBV5-1	many	TRBJ2-3	.	TGCGCCAGCAGCTCAAATCTAGATACGCAGTATTTT	CASSSNLDTQYF
TRBV2	.	TRBJ2-1	.	TGTGCCAGCATTGGGACACGAGGGTGGGGGAATGAGCAGTTCTTC	CASIGTRGWGNEQFF
TRBV7-7	many	TRBJ2-3	.	TGTGCCAGCAGCCGAGCGGAGGGCCCCACAGATACGCAGTATTTT	CASSRAEGPTDTQYF
TRBV3-1	few	TRBJ1-5	.	TGTGCCAGCAGCCAAGGGCGATCGGGGAATCAGCCCCAGCATTTT	CASSQGRSGNQPQHF
TRBV28	many	TRBJ2-7	TRBD2	TGTGCCAGCAGTTTACCCAGTGGGGTAGCGGGATGGTACTTC	CASSLPSGVAGWYF
TRBV2	many	TRBJ2-3	TRBD2	TGTGCCAGCAGTGGACGGACTAGCGGGAGGGCCGGTGATACGCAGTATTTT	CASSGRTSGRAGDTQYF
TRBV6-2/TRBV6-3	few	TRBJ2-1	TRBD2	TGTGCCAGCAGCCCCCAGCGGGAGGCCCCGATATTC	CASSPQREAPIF
TRBV29-1	few	TRBJ2-2	.	TGCAGCGTTGGTGGGGGCGCTAAGGCCGGGGAGCTGTTTTTT	CSVGGGAKAGELFF